The entry below gives a single T cell receptor (beta chain) sequence along with its context. The sample originates from a study of blood T cells in healthy people across ages. Germline V gene data show CDR1 as SGHTA and CDR2 as FQGNSA. V was cut by 1 base and J by 3 bases, with 16 bases left in between. CDR3 length: 16 residues. A second PCR, run for about 6 to 11 cycles, used a sample-barcoded 5' primer plus a J-beta primer mix. At least 2.5 million CDR3-containing paired-end reads were obtained per sample. TCRdb recomputed calls from the 5' RACE reads with MiXCR, one row per CDR3 protein. The repertoire holds some 640,000 distinct CDR3 sequences, around 49% seen once, with 25% to 35% in the top ten.

The V and J genes are TRBV7-2 and TRBJ2-7; the D gene could be TRBD1 or TRBD2 (5 bases each). This receptor was obtained from an older woman in good health. Specimen: blood. DNA for the CDR3: TGTACCAGCAGCTTAGGACAGCCAGGGACCTTCTACGAGCAGTACTTC. It encodes CTSSLGQPGTFYEQYF.